Listed here are 3 T cell receptor beta chains from one sample, sequenced in a study of T cells after yellow fever vaccination. TCRdb used MiXCR to reprocess the 5' RACE reads, holding one entry per CDR3 protein. The sample carries hundreds of thousands of distinct CDR3 sequences, around 10% recorded once. The source was PBMCs, collected on the day of the first yellow fever vaccination. The receptors stem from a young man who received the YFV17D yellow fever vaccine.

About this clonotype: At one end, the junction sequence differs from germline, possibly due to a read error. The V and J genes are TRBV7-9 and TRBJ1-2, with D possibly TRBD1 on 6 matching bases. The germline CDR1 and CDR2 sequences are SEHNR and FQNEAQ (reference sequence). This CDR3 is 14 amino acids long. The CDR3 reads CASSPSNRVYGFTF. In nucleotides, the CDR3 is TGTGCCAGCAGCCCCTCTAACAGGGTCTATGGCTTCACCTTC.

In this sample, this clonotype turned up a few times. The genes are TRBV10-3 and TRBJ2-5; D may be TRBD2 (5 bases). Per germline, CDR1 ENHRY and CDR2 SYGVKD. The CDR3 contains 12 residues. The ends were cut back, 4 bases at V and 5 bases at J, with 8 bases in the middle. CDR3 sequence (DNA): TGTGCCATCAGTGCCTCGGGGGAGACCCAGTACTTC. It yields the protein CAISASGETQYF.

V and J are TRBV5-4 and TRBJ1-6; 7 nucleotides agree with TRBD1. After removal of 5 bases from V and 7 bases from J, the junction contained 6 bases not matched to a gene. The CDR3 extends over 14 amino acids. The germline CDR1 and CDR2 sequences are SGHNT and YYREEE (reference sequence). The CDR3, as DNA: TGTGCCAGCAGGCGACAGGGAGGAAATTCACCCCTCCACTTT. Translated, it gives CASRRQGGNSPLHF.